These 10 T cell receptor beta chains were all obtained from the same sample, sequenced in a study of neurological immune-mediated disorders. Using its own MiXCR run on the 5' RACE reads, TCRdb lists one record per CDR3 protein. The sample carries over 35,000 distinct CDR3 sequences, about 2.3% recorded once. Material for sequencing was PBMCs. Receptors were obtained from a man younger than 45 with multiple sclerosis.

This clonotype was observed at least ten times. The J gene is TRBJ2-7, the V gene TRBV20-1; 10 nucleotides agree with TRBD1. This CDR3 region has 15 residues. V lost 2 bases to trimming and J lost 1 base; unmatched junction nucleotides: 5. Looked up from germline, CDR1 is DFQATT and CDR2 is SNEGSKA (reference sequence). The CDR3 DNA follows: TGCAGTGCTAGAACCGGGACAGGGGTTTCCTACGAGCAGTACTTC. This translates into CSARTGTGVSYEQYF.

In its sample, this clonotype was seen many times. The CDR3 loop is CSAREQGGSGNTIYF. CDR3 nucleotides: TGCAGTGCTAGAGAACAGGGCGGCTCTGGAAACACCATATATTTT. This chain joins TRBV20-1 and TRBJ1-3; the D gene is possibly TRBD1 (6 bases). This CDR3 spans 15 amino acids. Trimming left V 0 bases short and J 0 bases short, with 9 bases between. In germline, CDR1 is DFQATT, CDR2 SNEGSKA (reference sequence).

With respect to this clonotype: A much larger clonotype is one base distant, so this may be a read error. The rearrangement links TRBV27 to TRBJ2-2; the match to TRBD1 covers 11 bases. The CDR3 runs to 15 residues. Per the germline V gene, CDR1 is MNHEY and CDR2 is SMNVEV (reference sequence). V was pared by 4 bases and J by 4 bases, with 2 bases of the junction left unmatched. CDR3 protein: CASSSGTGGTGELFF. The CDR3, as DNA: TGTGCCAGCAGTTCCGGGACAGGGGGCACCGGGGAGCTGTTTTTT.

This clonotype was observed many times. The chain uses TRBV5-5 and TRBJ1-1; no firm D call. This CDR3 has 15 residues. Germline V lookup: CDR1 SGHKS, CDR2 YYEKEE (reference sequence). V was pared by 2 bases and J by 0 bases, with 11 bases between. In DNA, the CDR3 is TGTGCCAGCAGCTTAATCAACTTTATGAACACTGAAGCTTTCTTT. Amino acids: CASSLINFMNTEAFF.

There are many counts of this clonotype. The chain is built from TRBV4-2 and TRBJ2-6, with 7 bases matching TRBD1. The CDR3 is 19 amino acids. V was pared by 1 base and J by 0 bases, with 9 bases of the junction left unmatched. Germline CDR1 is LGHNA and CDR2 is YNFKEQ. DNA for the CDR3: TGTGCCAGCAGCCAAGTTTTGCAGGGGGTTAACTCTGGGGCCAACGTCCTGACTTTC. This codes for CASSQVLQGVNSGANVLTF.

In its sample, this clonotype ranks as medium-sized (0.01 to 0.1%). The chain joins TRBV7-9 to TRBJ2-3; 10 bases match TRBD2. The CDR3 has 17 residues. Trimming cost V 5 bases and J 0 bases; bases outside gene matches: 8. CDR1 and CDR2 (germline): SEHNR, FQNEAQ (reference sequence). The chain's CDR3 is CASSGSGGASSTDTQYF. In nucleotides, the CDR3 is TGTGCCAGCAGCGGCAGCGGGGGGGCCTCTAGCACAGATACGCAGTATTTT. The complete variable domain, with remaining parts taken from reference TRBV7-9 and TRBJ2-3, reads DTGVSQNPRHKITKRGQNVTFRCDPISEHNRLYWYRQTLGQGPEFLTYFQNEAQLEKSRLLSDRFSAERPKGSFSTLEIQRTEQGDSAMYLCASSGSGGASSTDTQYFGPGTRLTVL.

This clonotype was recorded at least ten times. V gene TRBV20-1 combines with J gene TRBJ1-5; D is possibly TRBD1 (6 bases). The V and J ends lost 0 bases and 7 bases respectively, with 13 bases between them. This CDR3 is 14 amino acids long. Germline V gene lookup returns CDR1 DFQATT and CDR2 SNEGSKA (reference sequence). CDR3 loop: CSARDPTDSQPQHF. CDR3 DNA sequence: TGCAGTGCTAGAGATCCCACGGACAGCCAGCCCCAGCATTTT.

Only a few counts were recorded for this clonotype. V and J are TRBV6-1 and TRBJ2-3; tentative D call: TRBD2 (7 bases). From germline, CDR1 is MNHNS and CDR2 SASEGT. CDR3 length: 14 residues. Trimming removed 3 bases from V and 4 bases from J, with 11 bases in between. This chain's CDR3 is CASSEGGGADTQYF. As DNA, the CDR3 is TGTGCCAGCAGTGAGGGGGGGGGCGCAGATACGCAGTATTTT.

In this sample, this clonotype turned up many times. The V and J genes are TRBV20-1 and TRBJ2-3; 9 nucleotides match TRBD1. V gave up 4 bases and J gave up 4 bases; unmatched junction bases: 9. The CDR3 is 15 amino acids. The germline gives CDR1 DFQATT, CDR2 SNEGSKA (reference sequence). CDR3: CSATEQGAGADTQYF. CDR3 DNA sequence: TGCAGTGCTACCGAACAGGGGGCGGGAGCAGATACGCAGTATTTT.

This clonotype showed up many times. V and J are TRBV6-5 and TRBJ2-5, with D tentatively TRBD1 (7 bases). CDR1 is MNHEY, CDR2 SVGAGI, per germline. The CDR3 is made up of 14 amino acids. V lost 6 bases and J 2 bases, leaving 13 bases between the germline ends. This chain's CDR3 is CASSLEGQQETQYF. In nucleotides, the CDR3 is TGTGCCAGCAGCTTGGAGGGACAGCAAGAGACCCAGTACTTC.